This TCR beta chain was observed in a study of Ad26.COV2.S vaccination and SARS-CoV-2 variants (TCRdb year 2021). As for the study more broadly: Vaccine-arm donors were drawn from COV1001, a multicentre, randomized, double-blind, placebo-controlled phase I-IIa trial of Ad26.COV2.S in healthy adults. Ad26.COV2.S was administered intramuscularly at a dose of 5x10^10 or 1x10^11 viral particles, either as one shot or as two shots given 56 days apart. Trial participants were randomized into five groups of five, in which low-dose or high-dose Ad26.COV2.S was given once or twice, or placebo was given on both occasions. The specificity and breadth of SARS-CoV-2-reactive T cell receptors after Ad26.COV2.S vaccination were assessed by TCRbeta repertoire sequencing. The TCR-sequenced set comprised approximately 30 samples: around 20 Ad26.COV2.S vaccine recipients, 5 placebo recipients and 8 SARS-CoV-2 convalescent individuals. Investigators remained blinded to trial group allocation during experiments and outcome assessment.

Per the publication, the treatment or condition label means: around 19 received Ad26.COV2.S at low or high dose, single or two shots; 5 received placebo; per-sample allocation not given. Repertoires of vaccine and placebo recipients were sequenced from samples taken on day 63 after the first injection. Cohort 1b enrolled roughly 25 adults aged 18-55 years at a single site in Boston, USA, between 29 July and 7 August 2020. Ad26.COV2.S was a replication-incompetent adenovirus type 26 vector expressing a prefusion-stabilized SARS-CoV-2 spike protein from the original Wuhan strain. From cysteine to phenylalanine, the CDR3 is 15 amino acids long. The entry retains the CDR3 DNA only, 45 bases that are in frame from base 1. CDR1 SGDLS and CDR2 YYNGEE are derived from the germline V gene. V loses 3 bases, J loses 3 bases, and the germline ends lie 13 bases apart. The research as a whole found: Substantial breadth of spike-specific CD8+ and CD4+ T cell responses was reported after vaccination. Compared with placebo recipients, Ad26.COV2.S recipients showed higher spike-specific TCR breadth (P = 0.0014). Comparing responses between vaccine doses or regimens was not something the study was powered to do. Vaccine and placebo recipients had comparable non-spike TCR breadth, which fits with the vaccine containing only spike. The authors noted that the TCR breadth and depth analyses may have underestimated total T cell responses.

As for this clone: No antigen is known for it. There are no base qualities to consult, and no much larger clone falls within one base.

The immunoSEQ Assay was used to sequence TCRbeta CDR3 regions. After extraction, genomic DNA underwent amplification by bias-controlled multiplex PCR, followed by high-throughput sequencing. On the authors' methods: To quantify the absolute abundance of every unique TCRbeta CDR3 region, sequences were collapsed and filtered. T cell fraction was estimated by normalizing TCRbeta template counts to usable DNA, which was measured by amplifying reference genes present in all nucleated cells. Repertoire TCRs were annotated as SARS-CoV-2-specific by exact matching of V gene, CDR3 amino acid sequence and J gene to a known reactive TCR set. The reference SARS-CoV-2 TCR set came from MIRA and was filtered for enrichment in COVID-19-positive ImmuneCODE repertoires, removing public or cross-reactive TCRs. Based on the MIRA antigens, annotated TCRs were further analysed at the level of specific ORF or position within ORF. Depth was the summed frequency of annotated unique rearrangements, while breadth was defined as annotated unique rearrangements over total unique productive rearrangements. Two-sided Wilcoxon rank-sum tests were used to compare TCR breadth between groups. TCRdb carries this immuneACCESS record with in-frame sequences only. Its versions omit some clonotypes, under half of them owing to an unresolved V gene in the studies checked, with the rest unexplained. D and trimming come from the DNA, and the V and J calls and clone size come from that table. Present in this sample are about 460,000 clones, 89% of which were seen just once. 1.5% to 2% of the sample is held by the ten biggest clonotypes.

The sample was peripheral blood, taken in a trial of Ad26.COV2.S vaccine versus placebo. The sequence is built from TRBV9 and TRBJ2-4; TRBD2 could be the D gene, as 6 bases match. This sequence originates from a person aged 18 to 65 who received the Ad26.COV2.S COVID-19 vaccine or a placebo. At the DNA level, the sequence is TGTGCCAGCAGCGGTGAGGGACTGGGCAAAAACATTCAGTACTTC. This encodes CASSGEGLGKNIQYF.